The 23 T cell receptor beta chains below come from one sample, sequenced in a study of cytomegalovirus exposure and HLA in healthy donors. Researchers ran the PCR with 60 Vbeta and 13 Jbeta primers. Assay used: immunoSEQ multiplex PCR; TCRdb lists only in-frame clones, some missing. The sample holds tens of thousands of clones, 60% to 80% seen once. Sequenced: PBMCs. The receptors shown here come from a woman between 25 and 40 years old in good health and CMV-seropositive.

This clone was recorded a few times. The chain links TRBV5-1 to TRBJ2-7, with a weak D call TRBD1 (6 bases). CDR3 length: 15 amino acids. In germline, CDR1 is SGHRS, CDR2 YFSETQ. Trimming left V 4 bases short and J 5 bases short, with 19 bases between. CDR3 in amino acids: CASSGGDWRGDEQYF. The CDR3 DNA reads as TGCGCCAGCAGCGGGGGCGACTGGCGAGGCGACGAGCAGTACTTC.

V and J are TRBV2 and TRBJ1-1; D is unclear. The CDR3 covers 13 residues. Germline loops: CDR1 SNHLY, CDR2 FYNNEI. Trimming shortened V by 6 bases and J by 1 base, and 9 bases separated the two germline ends. CDR3 nucleotides: TGTGCCAGCAGGGACTTATGGAACACTGAAGCTTTCTTT. This encodes CASRDLWNTEAFF.

This chain links TRBV11-2 with TRBJ2-5; D ambiguous. V gave up 5 bases and J gave up 6 bases, with 13 bases separating them. CDR3 length: 13 residues. Germline assignment: CDR1 SGHAT and CDR2 FQNNGV. This CDR3 reads CASSPYAAKTQYF. CDR3 nucleotide sequence: TGTGCCAGCAGCCCCTACGCCGCCAAGACCCAGTACTTC.

V usage is TRBV5-1 and J usage is TRBJ2-3; 7 nucleotides line up with TRBD2. CDR1 is SGHRS, CDR2 YFSETQ, per germline. CDR3 size: 16 residues. J was trimmed by 2 bases and V by 0 bases; bases with no gene match: 6. CDR3 DNA: TGCGCCAGCAGCTTGGCCCTCGGGAGGACCACAGATACGCAGTATTTT. Amino acid sequence: CASSLALGRTTDTQYF.

This clone appeared once. The chain combines TRBV7-9 with TRBJ1-2; 8 bases line up with TRBD1. Germline V gene data show CDR1 as SEHNR and CDR2 as FQNEAQ (reference sequence). The CDR3 runs 15 residues. V lost 2 bases, J lost 5 bases, and 7 bases stayed unmatched. The CDR3 coding sequence is TGTGCCAGCAGCTTACTCACAGGGGGACCTTATGGCTACACCTTC. The encoded protein is CASSLLTGGPYGYTF.

J is TRBJ2-1 and V is TRBV10-3; TRBD2 matches 11 bases. The CDR3 consists of 15 residues. V lost 4 bases to trimming and J lost 4 bases; unmatched junction nucleotides: 3. Germline CDR1 ENHRY, CDR2 SYGVKD. The CDR3 nucleotides read TGTGCCATCAGTGTCGGGACTAGCGGTTACAATGAGCAGTTCTTC. The encoded protein is CAISVGTSGYNEQFF.

This chain joins TRBV19 and TRBJ2-7, with TRBD1 identical over 9 bases. This CDR3 spans 18 amino acids. The V segment lost 1 base and the J segment 3 bases; nucleotides outside the gene matches: 13. The germline V gene encodes CDR1 LNHDA and CDR2 SQIVND (reference sequence). Written as DNA, the CDR3 is TGTGCCAGTAGTATAGGGGACAGGGCCTATCGAGACCTCTACGAGCAGTACTTC. Translating it yields CASSIGDRAYRDLYEQYF.

This clone was seen a few times. The CDR3 loop is CASSGLAGAFFSNTGELFF. The CDR3 DNA reads TGTGCCAGCAGCGGACTAGCGGGGGCCTTTTTTTCAAACACCGGGGAGCTGTTTTTT. This chain uses TRBV9 with TRBJ2-2; the match to TRBD2 covers 12 bases. The CDR3 has 19 residues. The V gene's germline CDR1 is SGDLS and CDR2 YYNGEE. V lost 3 bases, J lost 2 bases, and 11 bases stayed unmatched.

The CDR3: CASSPLRDRKSNTGELFF. The DNA for the CDR3 is TGTGCCAGCTCACCACTCCGGGACAGGAAATCGAACACCGGGGAGCTGTTTTTT. The rearrangement links TRBV18 to TRBJ2-2; 8 bases map to TRBD1. After removal of 1 base from V and 0 bases from J, the junction contained 7 bases not matched to a gene. Germline V gives CDR1 KGHSH, CDR2 LQKENI. This CDR3 region has 18 residues.

This sequence joins TRBV6-5 and TRBJ2-7; the D gene is possibly TRBD2 (5 bases). Germline CDR1 MNHEY, CDR2 SVGAGI. Between the trimmed V and J ends, which lost 3 bases and 2 bases, there was a span of 17 bases. The CDR3 runs to 16 residues. CDR3 protein: CASSYEGSRVPYEQYF. CDR3 DNA: TGTGCCAGCAGTTATGAGGGTTCGAGGGTTCCCTACGAGCAGTACTTC.

In this sample, this clone turned up a few times. J is TRBJ2-2 and V is TRBV27; the match to TRBD2 covers 10 bases. J was trimmed by 5 bases and V by 4 bases; bases with no gene match: 7. This CDR3 has 16 residues. The germline V gene has CDR1 MNHEY and CDR2 SMNVEV (reference sequence). The CDR3 is CASSSPGSGRTGELFF. The CDR3 DNA reads as TGTGCCAGCAGTTCCCCGGGTAGCGGGAGGACCGGGGAGCTGTTTTTT.

The chain links TRBV19 to TRBJ1-2; a possible D gene is TRBD1 (6 bases). Trimming took 5 bases from V and 1 from J, leaving 8 bases between them. Germline values: CDR1 LNHDA, CDR2 SQIVND (reference sequence). The CDR3 covers 13 residues. CDR3 protein: CASSVDSNYGYTF. The CDR3, as DNA: TGTGCCAGTAGTGTGGACAGTAACTATGGCTACACCTTC.

The rearrangement joins TRBV5-1 to TRBJ2-5; D is perhaps TRBD2 (5 bases). This CDR3 has 14 amino acids. CDR1 SGHRS and CDR2 YFSETQ come from the germline V gene. V was trimmed by 4 bases and J by 4 bases, leaving 14 bases between them. CDR3 sequence reads: CASSKDWRAETQYF. CDR3 nucleotide sequence: TGCGCCAGCAGCAAGGACTGGCGGGCAGAGACCCAGTACTTC.

The V and J genes are TRBV28 and TRBJ2-2, with 11 bases matching TRBD1. Germline loops: CDR1 MDHEN, CDR2 SYDVKM. The CDR3 totals 14 residues. The trim removed 7 bases at V and 7 bases at J, leaving 5 bases unmatched. The CDR3 DNA sequence: TGTGCCAGCATCCCAGGGACAGGGGGCGGGGAGCTGTTTTTT. Translating it yields CASIPGTGGGELFF.

V is TRBV6-5 and J is TRBJ2-1; 13 bases agree with TRBD2. Per germline, CDR1 MNHEY and CDR2 SVGAGI. There are 15 residues in the CDR3. V was clipped by 7 bases and J by 7 bases; unmatched bases: 7. The CDR3 DNA follows: TGTGCCAGCAAATACGGGACTAGCGGGAAGAATGAGCAGTTCTTC. Its protein product is CASKYGTSGKNEQFF.

This clone was counted once. The chain uses TRBV4-1 and TRBJ2-3; TRBD2 aligns across 14 bases. In germline, CDR1 is MGHRA, CDR2 YSYEKL. There are 16 residues in the CDR3. V lost 8 bases to trimming and J lost 2 bases; unmatched junction nucleotides: 6. The CDR3 here is CASGRLAGGPTDTQYF. CDR3 coding DNA: TGCGCCAGCGGACGACTAGCGGGAGGGCCCACAGATACGCAGTATTTT.

The table lists this clone with a count of one. V is TRBV9 and J is TRBJ1-5, with 7 bases aligning to TRBD1. J was trimmed by 7 bases and V by 4 bases; bases with no gene match: 5. Germline V gene sequence: CDR1 SGDLS, CDR2 YYNGEE. This CDR3 contains 13 residues. This CDR3 is CASSRQGGQPQHF. The CDR3 DNA follows: TGTGCCAGCAGCAGACAGGGTGGACAGCCCCAGCATTTT.

This clone was seen just once. This sequence joins TRBV19 and TRBJ1-1; 8 nucleotides agree with TRBD1. CDR1 is LNHDA, CDR2 SQIVND, per germline (reference sequence). Unmatched junction bases numbered 15, after V lost 5 bases and J lost 10 bases. This CDR3 is 15 amino acids long. Written as DNA, the CDR3 is TGTGCCAGTAGTCTCACCGGGGGAAGAACAGGGGGAGCTTTCTTT. It encodes CASSLTGGRTGGAFF.

The genes are TRBV27 and TRBJ2-7, with TRBD2 matching over 11 bases. In germline, CDR1 is MNHEY, CDR2 SMNVEV (reference sequence). Losses at the gene ends were 4 bases for V and 4 bases for J; bases not matched to a gene: 9. The CDR3 loop spans 16 amino acids. CDR3 protein: CASSSLAGGVLYEQYF. Here the CDR3 DNA reads TGTGCCAGCAGTTCCTTAGCGGGAGGGGTCTTATACGAGCAGTACTTC.

A few counts support this clone. The chain links TRBV18 to TRBJ2-7; no clear D. CDR1 is KGHSH and CDR2 is LQKENI in the germline V gene. CDR3 length equals 11 residues. The V and J ends lost 2 bases and 5 bases respectively, with 4 bases between them. For the CDR3, the DNA is TGTGCCAGCTCACCATCAGACGAGCAGTACTTC. This encodes CASSPSDEQYF.

V is TRBV5-1 and J is TRBJ1-4; 10 bases align to TRBD1. CDR1 and CDR2 (germline): SGHRS, YFSETQ. This CDR3 comprises 15 residues. Germline trimming cut 4 bases from V and 5 bases from J; bases unmatched to any gene: 5. As DNA, the CDR3 is TGCGCCAGCAGCCACGGACAGGGGGGAAATGAAAAACTGTTTTTT. Translation: CASSHGQGGNEKLFF.

This chain connects TRBV7-3 to TRBJ2-2, with 7 bases identical to TRBD1. Per the germline V gene, CDR1 is SGHTA and CDR2 is FQGTGA. Trimming took 5 bases from V and 4 from J; bases not matched to a gene: 7. This CDR3 has 15 residues. DNA of the CDR3: TGTGCCAGCAGCCTAGGACAGGCTGGCACCGGGGAGCTGTTTTTT. Translated, it gives CASSLGQAGTGELFF.

This chain links TRBV5-4 with TRBJ2-5; TRBD1 matches at 10 bases. J lost 5 bases, V lost 3 bases, and 7 bases had no gene match. Germline-derived CDR1 and CDR2 are SGHNT and YYREEE (reference sequence). The CDR3 runs 15 residues. CDR3 DNA: TGTGCCAGCAGCTGGGGACAGGGGAGGGCGGAGACCCAGTACTTC. Encoded protein: CASSWGQGRAETQYF.